This TCR beta chain was profiled in a study of T cell responses to AZD1222 COVID-19 vaccine. General study findings and limits: Nearly half of spike-specific TCRs reportedly target variant regions that are unmutated in the B.1.351 and B.1.1.7 variants. Among vaccine-associated CD4 TCRs, coverage spanned spike, with dominance at 160-218 and 743-854. Only a handful of AZD1222 recipients, six or seven in all, had baseline seropositivity. An increase in Spike-specific TCR breadth and depth was observed after two AZD1222 doses.

The method was immunoSEQ multiplex PCR; TCRdb's version includes in-frame clones alone and lacks a portion of them. The repertoire holds some 99,000 clones, about 89% seen once, with approximately 7.9% in the top ten. This clone appeared a single time. What it binds is unknown. CDR3 length equals 14 residues. Germline V gives CDR1 SGHVS, CDR2 FQNEAQ. With 4 bases clipped from V and 5 bases from J, the junction kept 6 bases outside the gene matches. The sequence derives from an adult in good health. V and J are TRBV7-8 and TRBJ1-1; 8 bases are a match to TRBD1. Sequenced material: peripheral blood, taken on day 0 of AZD1222 vaccination. The CDR3 region has the DNA TGTGCCAGCAGCTCGCAGGGGGCTGGGACTGAAGCTTTCTTT. The encoded protein is CASSSQGAGTEAFF.